This is a list of T cell receptor beta chains from one sample in a study of blood T cell repertoires in COVID-19. Sequencing used immunoSEQ multiplex PCR; TCRdb keeps in-frame clones, though not all of them. The table lists some 24,000 clones, around 86% of them singletons. Specimen: peripheral blood. These receptors were collected from a man between 65 and 85 years old with acute or convalescent COVID-19. CDR3s leave out the opening cysteine and the closing phenylalanine or tryptophan. The order of the fields is V gene, J gene, CDR3 length, CDR3 protein.

V gene: TRBV2
J gene: TRBJ1-6
CDR3 length: 13
CDR3 protein: ASSEFGQSNSPLH

V gene: TRBV11-2
J gene: TRBJ2-7
CDR3 length: 14
CDR3 protein: ASSRIPGQILYEQY

V gene: TRBV6-1
J gene: TRBJ1-5
CDR3 length: 14
CDR3 protein: ASSEKGGQGNQPQH

V gene: TRBV15
J gene: TRBJ2-7
CDR3 length: 13
CDR3 protein: ATSRDPAGAYEQY

V gene: TRBV5-1
J gene: TRBJ2-3
CDR3 length: 12
CDR3 protein: ASSFDRGTDTQY

V gene: TRBV9
J gene: TRBJ1-2
CDR3 length: 12
CDR3 protein: ASSVDGGRRGYT

V gene: TRBV6-2/TRBV6-3
J gene: TRBJ1-5
CDR3 length: 14
CDR3 protein: ASSYGTGFSNQPQH

V gene: TRBV6-5
J gene: TRBJ1-2
CDR3 length: 14
CDR3 protein: ASSYSGQGSFYGYT

V gene: TRBV15
J gene: TRBJ2-7
CDR3 length: 12
CDR3 protein: ATSRGTSGYEQY

V gene: TRBV4-3
J gene: TRBJ2-2
CDR3 length: 14
CDR3 protein: ASSQVLGSGRGELF

V gene: TRBV10-3
J gene: TRBJ2-7
CDR3 length: 11
CDR3 protein: ATARGVDYEQY

V gene: TRBV5-1
J gene: TRBJ2-5
CDR3 length: 13
CDR3 protein: ASSNRADPWETQY

V gene: TRBV10-3
J gene: TRBJ2-5
CDR3 length: 12
CDR3 protein: ATSSRTGMETQY

V gene: TRBV19
J gene: TRBJ2-3
CDR3 length: 12
CDR3 protein: ASSRGTGTDTQY

V gene: TRBV7-3
J gene: TRBJ2-1
CDR3 length: 12
CDR3 protein: ASSLTPTGNEQF

V gene: TRBV5-1
J gene: TRBJ2-3
CDR3 length: 12
CDR3 protein: ASSETRGTDTQY

V gene: TRBV10-1
J gene: TRBJ2-1
CDR3 length: 14
CDR3 protein: ASSRTWGGEGNEQF

V gene: TRBV3-1/TRBV3-2
J gene: TRBJ1-6
CDR3 length: 13
CDR3 protein: ASSRDRLSGSPLH

V gene: TRBV2
J gene: TRBJ2-5
CDR3 length: 11
CDR3 protein: ASRTSFGETQY

V gene: TRBV24-1
J gene: TRBJ2-5
CDR3 length: 11
CDR3 protein: ATSEDRKETQY

V gene: TRBV27
J gene: TRBJ2-2
CDR3 length: 11
CDR3 protein: ASEGQQTGELF

V gene: TRBV30
J gene: TRBJ2-5
CDR3 length: 11
CDR3 protein: AWSRQPQETQY